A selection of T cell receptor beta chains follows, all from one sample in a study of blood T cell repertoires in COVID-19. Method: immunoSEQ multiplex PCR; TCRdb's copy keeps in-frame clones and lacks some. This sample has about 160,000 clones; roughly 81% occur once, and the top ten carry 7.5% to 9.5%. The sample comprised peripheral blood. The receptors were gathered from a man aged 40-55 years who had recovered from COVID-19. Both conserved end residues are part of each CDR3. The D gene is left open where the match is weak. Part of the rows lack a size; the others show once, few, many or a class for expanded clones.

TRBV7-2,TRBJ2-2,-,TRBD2,CASSVSGGAGTGELFF,TGTGCCAGCAGCGTTAGCGGGGGGGCCGGAACCGGGGAGCTGTTTTTT
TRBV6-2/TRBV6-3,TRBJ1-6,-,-,CASSQQYNSPLHF,TGTGCCAGCAGTCAACAATATAATTCACCCCTCCACTTT
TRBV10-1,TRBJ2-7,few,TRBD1,CASIRPGDRRRYEQYF,TGCGCCAGCATCCGACCGGGGGACAGGCGGAGATACGAGCAGTACTTC
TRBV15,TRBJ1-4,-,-,CATSSPRIPPGYGKLFF,TGTGCCACCAGCAGTCCCAGGATCCCGCCAGGGTACGGAAAACTGTTTTTT
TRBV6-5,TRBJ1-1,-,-,CASSLSQGSAEAFF,TGTGCCAGCAGTCTCTCACAGGGCTCCGCTGAAGCTTTCTTT
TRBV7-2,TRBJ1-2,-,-,CASSPQGLSYGYTF,TGTGCCAGCAGCCCTCAGGGACTCAGCTATGGCTACACCTTC
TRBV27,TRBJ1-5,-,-,CASSSLPGKGSNQPQHF,TGTGCCAGCAGTTCCCTTCCAGGGAAGGGTAGCAATCAGCCCCAGCATTTT
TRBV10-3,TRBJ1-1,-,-,CATLSGGSTEAFF,TGTGCCACCCTCTCAGGAGGGAGCACTGAAGCTTTCTTT
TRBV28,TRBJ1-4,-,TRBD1,CASSDTDRGMKLFF,TGTGCCAGCAGTGACACGGACAGGGGTATGAAACTGTTTTTT
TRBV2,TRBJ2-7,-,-,CASSENYLIYEQYF,TGTGCCAGCAGTGAGAACTACCTAATCTACGAGCAGTACTTC
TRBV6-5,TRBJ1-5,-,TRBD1,CASSLTGNQPQHF,TGTGCCAGCAGTCTGACAGGGAATCAGCCCCAGCATTTT
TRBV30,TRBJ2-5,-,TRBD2,CAWTTSGGVETQYF,TGTGCCTGGACCACTAGCGGGGGAGTCGAGACCCAGTACTTC
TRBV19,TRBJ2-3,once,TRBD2,CASNLGLAWADTQYF,TGTGCCAGTAACCTCGGACTAGCGTGGGCAGATACGCAGTATTTT
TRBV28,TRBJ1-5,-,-,CASKGVYSNQPQHF,TGTGCCAGCAAGGGAGTATATAGCAATCAGCCCCAGCATTTT
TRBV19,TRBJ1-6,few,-,CASSNTGSTNSPLHF,TGTGCCAGTAGTAACACAGGGAGCACTAATTCACCCCTCCACTTT
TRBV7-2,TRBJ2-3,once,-,CASSSGVTDTQYF,TGTGCCAGCAGCTCGGGGGTTACAGATACGCAGTATTTT
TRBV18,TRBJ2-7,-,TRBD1,CASSHGTGSYEQYF,TGTGCCAGCTCACACGGGACAGGGTCCTACGAGCAGTACTTC
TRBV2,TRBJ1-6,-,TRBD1,CASSRGPGSPLHF,TGTGCCAGCAGCAGGGGGCCCGGTTCACCCCTCCACTTT
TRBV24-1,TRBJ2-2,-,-,CATSARSVGTGELFF,TGTGCCACCAGCGCCCGATCCGTCGGGACCGGGGAGCTGTTTTTT
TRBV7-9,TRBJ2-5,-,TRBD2,CASSLKVSGGSETQYF,TGTGCCAGCAGCTTAAAAGTCTCCGGGGGGAGTGAGACCCAGTACTTC
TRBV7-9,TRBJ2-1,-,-,CASSRGYNEQFF,TGTGCCAGCAGCCGAGGGTACAATGAGCAGTTCTTC
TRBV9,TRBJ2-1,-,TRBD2,CASSPTSGVSNEQFF,TGTGCCAGCAGCCCTACTAGCGGGGTCTCCAATGAGCAGTTCTTC
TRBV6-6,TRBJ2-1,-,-,CASSYSARLANEQFF,TGTGCCAGCAGTTATTCCGCTAGATTGGCCAATGAGCAGTTCTTC
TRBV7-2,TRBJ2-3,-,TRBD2,CASRSPAGGSTDTQYF,TGTGCCAGCAGGTCCCCAGCGGGAGGGAGCACAGATACGCAGTATTTT
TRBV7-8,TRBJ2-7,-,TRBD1,CASSLGFNDRGQYEQYF,TGTGCCAGCAGCTTAGGGTTCAATGACAGGGGGCAGTACGAGCAGTACTTC
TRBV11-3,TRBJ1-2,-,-,CASSDEGSGRGLYGYTF,TGTGCCAGCAGCGATGAGGGATCCGGCCGTGGCCTCTATGGCTACACCTTC
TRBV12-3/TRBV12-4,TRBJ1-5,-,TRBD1,CASSRDRDQPQHF,TGTGCCAGCAGCCGGGACAGAGATCAGCCCCAGCATTTT
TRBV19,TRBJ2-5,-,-,CASSHTGQETQYF,TGTGCCAGTAGCCACACAGGACAAGAGACCCAGTACTTC
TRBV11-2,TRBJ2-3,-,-,CASSSFGQTTDTQYF,TGTGCCAGCAGCTCCTTCGGACAGACGACAGATACGCAGTATTTT
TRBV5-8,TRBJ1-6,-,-,CASSSIRGNSPLHF,TGTGCCAGCAGCTCAATCAGGGGCAACTCACCCCTCCACTTT